This T cell receptor delta chain originates from a study of gamma-delta chains in newborns, infants, children. The sample holds a few counts of this clone. TCRdb's protein for this DNA is that of a much larger clone and differs from the translation at residue 3, likely a read error; the protein shown is the DNA translation. This CDR3 comprises 16 residues. CDR1 and CDR2 (germline): GEAIGNYY, EKD. TCRdb re-called the reads with CATT. The sample lists some 5,700 delta-chain clones; approximately 1.9% were seen once. The sequence derives from a child who was a newborn, infant or young child, either healthy, febrile or measles-vaccinated (not recorded which). This chain uses TRDV2 with TRDJ2; 7 nucleotides agree with TRDD3. Sequenced material: blood. CDR3 coding DNA: TGTGCCCGTGACACCGTGGGGGAAGCTTTGACAGCACAACTCTTCTTT. It is translated as CARDTVGEALTAQLFF.